A selection of T cell receptor beta chains follows, all from one sample in a study of chemoradiotherapy in HPV16-positive cancers. Generated by immunoSEQ multiplex PCR, the TCRdb table keeps only in-frame clones and is missing some. Of approximately 7,200 clones in the sample, around four fifths were seen once. The sample was collected from a patient who underwent chemoradiotherapy. Receptors originate from a human donor with HPV-associated anogenital cancer. Both conserved end residues are part of each CDR3. Each record gives: D gene, clone size, J gene, V gene, CDR3 DNA, CDR3 protein. The D gene is left open where the match is weak. Some rows have no size entry. The others give once, few or many, or a class for an expanded clone.

d_gene: NA; abundance: NA; j_gene: TRBJ2-1; v_gene: TRBV6-6; CDR3nt: TGTGCCAGCAGTTACTCCGCGGGTTACAATGAGCAGTTCTTC; CDR3aa: CASSYSAGYNEQFF
d_gene: NA; abundance: once; j_gene: TRBJ1-4; v_gene: TRBV30; CDR3nt: TGTGCCTGGAGTGTACAATCTGAAAAACTGTTTTTT; CDR3aa: CAWSVQSEKLFF
d_gene: NA; abundance: NA; j_gene: TRBJ2-3; v_gene: TRBV18; CDR3nt: TGTGCCAGCTCACCACGGTCCGCGGGTGGGGCTAGGTACTTGGATACGCAGTATTTT; CDR3aa: CASSPRSAGGARYLDTQYF
d_gene: TRBD2; abundance: NA; j_gene: TRBJ2-4; v_gene: TRBV7-3; CDR3nt: TGTGCCAGCAGCCCCGCGGGGGGGCGTATTCAGTACTTC; CDR3aa: CASSPAGGRIQYF
d_gene: NA; abundance: NA; j_gene: TRBJ1-6; v_gene: TRBV7-9; CDR3nt: TGTGCCAGCAGCCCAAGGTCGAGAAATTCACCCCTCCACTTT; CDR3aa: CASSPRSRNSPLHF
d_gene: NA; abundance: NA; j_gene: TRBJ1-5; v_gene: TRBV6-6; CDR3nt: TGTGCCGGCCGTCCCCCTGAAAGGCCTCAAGGGTTCCAGCATTTT; CDR3aa: CAGRPPERPQGFQHF
d_gene: NA; abundance: NA; j_gene: TRBJ2-5; v_gene: TRBV6-6; CDR3nt: TGTGCCAGTTCATTACTAGCCCTGCAAGAGACCCAGTACTTC; CDR3aa: CASSLLALQETQYF
d_gene: TRBD1; abundance: once; j_gene: TRBJ2-6; v_gene: TRBV9; CDR3nt: TGTGCCAGCAGCGCCCAGACAGGGGAGAGCTCTGGGGCCAACGTCCTGACTTTC; CDR3aa: CASSAQTGESSGANVLTF
d_gene: NA; abundance: NA; j_gene: TRBJ1-1; v_gene: TRBV18; CDR3nt: TGTGCCAGCTCTTTAGGACAGATAACGAACACTGAAGCTTTCTTT; CDR3aa: CASSLGQITNTEAFF
d_gene: NA; abundance: NA; j_gene: TRBJ1-6; v_gene: TRBV7-9; CDR3nt: TGTGCCAGCCGGGGGGCGGACGGAGAGAATTCACCCCTCCACTTT; CDR3aa: CASRGADGENSPLHF
d_gene: TRBD2; abundance: NA; j_gene: TRBJ2-3; v_gene: TRBV10-3; CDR3nt: TGTGCCATCAGTGCGGCTAGCGGGGACGTGGATACGCAGTATTTT; CDR3aa: CAISAASGDVDTQYF
d_gene: NA; abundance: NA; j_gene: TRBJ2-4; v_gene: TRBV21-1; CDR3nt: TGTGCCAGCAGCCAAGGAGCAGGGTGGACAGCCAAAAACATTCAGTACTTC; CDR3aa: CASSQGAGWTAKNIQYF
d_gene: TRBD2; abundance: NA; j_gene: TRBJ2-5; v_gene: TRBV7-9; CDR3nt: TGTGCCAGCAGCTTAACTAGCGGGTTTCAAGAGACCCAGTACTTC; CDR3aa: CASSLTSGFQETQYF
d_gene: TRBD1; abundance: NA; j_gene: TRBJ1-3; v_gene: TRBV18; CDR3nt: TGTGCCAGCTCAGCTGGACAGGGCAGATCCTCTGGAAACACCATATATTTT; CDR3aa: CASSAGQGRSSGNTIYF
d_gene: TRBD1; abundance: NA; j_gene: TRBJ2-3; v_gene: TRBV9; CDR3nt: TGTGCCAGCAGCCCCCAGGGACAGGGGACGCAGTATTTT; CDR3aa: CASSPQGQGTQYF
d_gene: TRBD1; abundance: NA; j_gene: TRBJ2-5; v_gene: TRBV6-5; CDR3nt: TGTGCCAGCAAGGGGCAGGGGGCTGGAGAGACCCAGTACTTC; CDR3aa: CASKGQGAGETQYF
d_gene: NA; abundance: NA; j_gene: TRBJ2-1; v_gene: TRBV6-5; CDR3nt: TGTGCCAGCAGTTACTCGCGGAATGAGCAGTTCTTC; CDR3aa: CASSYSRNEQFF
d_gene: NA; abundance: NA; j_gene: TRBJ1-3; v_gene: TRBV21-1; CDR3nt: TGTGCCAGACATGTTAGTAAGGCTAGAAACACCATATATTTT; CDR3aa: CARHVSKARNTIYF
d_gene: TRBD1; abundance: NA; j_gene: TRBJ2-2; v_gene: TRBV7-3; CDR3nt: TGTGCCAGCAGCAGGGACAGGTACACCGGGGAGCTGTTTTTT; CDR3aa: CASSRDRYTGELFF
d_gene: NA; abundance: once; j_gene: TRBJ1-5; v_gene: TRBV15; CDR3nt: TGTGCCACCACCGAGGCGGTCAATCAGCCCCAGCATTTT; CDR3aa: CATTEAVNQPQHF
d_gene: NA; abundance: NA; j_gene: TRBJ1-3; v_gene: TRBV5-1; CDR3nt: TGCGCCAGCAGCTTGGACCAACCAAGGCTCGGTCACACCATATATTTT; CDR3aa: CASSLDQPRLGHTIYF
d_gene: TRBD1; abundance: NA; j_gene: TRBJ2-1; v_gene: TRBV5-1; CDR3nt: TGCGCCAGCAGCCCCATAACAGGGGGCGCAAGCGATGAGCAGTTCTTC; CDR3aa: CASSPITGGASDEQFF
d_gene: TRBD1; abundance: NA; j_gene: TRBJ1-5; v_gene: TRBV7-8; CDR3nt: TGTGCCAGCAGCTTAAACAGGGGGGATCAGCCCCAGCATTTT; CDR3aa: CASSLNRGDQPQHF
d_gene: NA; abundance: NA; j_gene: TRBJ1-3; v_gene: TRBV7-3; CDR3nt: TGTGCCAGCAGCACCATCCCAGGAAACACCATATATTTT; CDR3aa: CASSTIPGNTIYF
d_gene: TRBD1; abundance: NA; j_gene: TRBJ1-2; v_gene: TRBV7-9; CDR3nt: TGTGCCAGCAGCTTAGGCCCGACCGAACAGGGGGCGTTATCCTATGGCTACACCTTC; CDR3aa: CASSLGPTEQGALSYGYTF
d_gene: TRBD1; abundance: few; j_gene: TRBJ2-2; v_gene: TRBV30; CDR3nt: TGTGCCTGTTCGATGACAGGGATCGGGGAGCTGTTTTTT; CDR3aa: CACSMTGIGELFF
d_gene: NA; abundance: NA; j_gene: TRBJ1-1; v_gene: TRBV28; CDR3nt: TGTGCCAGCAGTTCCCGGGGCACTGAAGCTTTCTTT; CDR3aa: CASSSRGTEAFF
d_gene: NA; abundance: NA; j_gene: TRBJ2-1; v_gene: TRBV9; CDR3nt: TGTGCCAGCAGCGTAGTAGGCAGCAGTTTAGGCAATGAGCAGTTCTTC; CDR3aa: CASSVVGSSLGNEQFF
d_gene: NA; abundance: NA; j_gene: TRBJ2-2; v_gene: TRBV27; CDR3nt: TGTGCCAGCAGCTCCCGGGACCGAACCGGGGAGCTGTTTTTT; CDR3aa: CASSSRDRTGELFF
d_gene: NA; abundance: NA; j_gene: TRBJ1-1; v_gene: TRBV4-1; CDR3nt: TGCGCCAGCAGACTTCACTGGGCTCGCGGGAACACTGAAGCTTTCTTT; CDR3aa: CASRLHWARGNTEAFF
d_gene: TRBD1; abundance: few; j_gene: TRBJ2-2; v_gene: TRBV7-9; CDR3nt: TGTGCCAGCAGTTCGACCGTAGGGGGCGAGCTGTTTTTT; CDR3aa: CASSSTVGGELFF
d_gene: NA; abundance: NA; j_gene: TRBJ2-3; v_gene: TRBV5-1; CDR3nt: TGCGCCAGCAGCTCCTTGGGGGTGCAGGTTAGCACAGATACGCAGTATTTT; CDR3aa: CASSSLGVQVSTDTQYF
d_gene: NA; abundance: NA; j_gene: TRBJ2-7; v_gene: TRBV7-2; CDR3nt: TGTGCCAGCATTCCGGGACCCTATTCCTACGAGCAGTACTTC; CDR3aa: CASIPGPYSYEQYF
d_gene: NA; abundance: NA; j_gene: TRBJ2-3; v_gene: TRBV29-1; CDR3nt: TGCAGCGTTGTCCCGCCTAGCACAGATACGCAGTATTTT; CDR3aa: CSVVPPSTDTQYF
d_gene: NA; abundance: few; j_gene: TRBJ1-2; v_gene: TRBV6-6; CDR3nt: TGTGCCAGCAGTTCAGGGTACCGGACGGATGGCTACACCTTC; CDR3aa: CASSSGYRTDGYTF
d_gene: NA; abundance: NA; j_gene: TRBJ1-4; v_gene: TRBV6-6; CDR3nt: TGTGCCAGCGGCAGGGCCCCTAATGAAAAACTGTTTTTT; CDR3aa: CASGRAPNEKLFF
d_gene: TRBD1; abundance: NA; j_gene: TRBJ2-7; v_gene: TRBV25-1; CDR3nt: TGTGCCAGCAGTGAACCGGACAGGGACGAGCAGTACTTC; CDR3aa: CASSEPDRDEQYF
d_gene: NA; abundance: NA; j_gene: TRBJ2-2; v_gene: TRBV4-1; CDR3nt: TGCGCCAGCAGCCACGACGCCACTGGAGAAACCGGGGAGCTGTTTTTT; CDR3aa: CASSHDATGETGELFF
d_gene: NA; abundance: NA; j_gene: TRBJ1-3; v_gene: TRBV28; CDR3nt: TGTGGATCCTCGTATGGAAACACCATATATTTT; CDR3aa: CGSSYGNTIYF
d_gene: NA; abundance: NA; j_gene: TRBJ2-5; v_gene: TRBV18; CDR3nt: TGTGCCAGCTCACCACTAATTGGAGAACAAGAGACCCAGTACTTC; CDR3aa: CASSPLIGEQETQYF
d_gene: NA; abundance: NA; j_gene: TRBJ2-3; v_gene: TRBV11-3; CDR3nt: TGTGCCAGCAGCTTACGGAGGGGTGCGGCAGATACGCAGTATTTT; CDR3aa: CASSLRRGAADTQYF
d_gene: TRBD1; abundance: NA; j_gene: TRBJ2-1; v_gene: TRBV11-3; CDR3nt: TGTGCCAGCAGCCCCACAGGGGGCGATGAGCAGTTCTTC; CDR3aa: CASSPTGGDEQFF